This T cell receptor beta chain was captured by sequencing in a study of blood T cell repertoires in COVID-19. Overall study: Material from acute and convalescent COVID-19 was sourced from the United States, Italy and Spain. The analysed material was cDNA or gDNA that came from T cells, B-cell-depleted T cells, or PBMCs.

Germline V gene data show CDR1 as ENHRY and CDR2 as SYGVKD. The CDR3 is 13 residues long. The junction had 8 bases not matched to a gene; V was cut back by 10 bases and J by 4 bases. In Seattle, patients joined the study during active infection and were tracked longitudinally. This clone was detected only once. Methods used by the authors: For nucleated cells, counts were estimated from reference gene primer amplification. Profiled with immunoSEQ multiplex PCR; TCRdb holds only in-frame clones, not every one. V and J calls and clone size are copied from that table; D and trimming were computed from the DNA. Of around 190,000 clones in the sample, more than 70% were seen once.

V is TRBV10-3 and J is TRBJ2-3; 7 bases map to TRBD2. Sample: peripheral blood. The TCR sequence derives from a man between 50 and 59 years old with COVID-19, enrolled during active disease. For the CDR3, the DNA is TGTGCCACAGTTGGCGGGGGAGCAGATACGCAGTATTTT. It is translated as CATVGGGADTQYF.